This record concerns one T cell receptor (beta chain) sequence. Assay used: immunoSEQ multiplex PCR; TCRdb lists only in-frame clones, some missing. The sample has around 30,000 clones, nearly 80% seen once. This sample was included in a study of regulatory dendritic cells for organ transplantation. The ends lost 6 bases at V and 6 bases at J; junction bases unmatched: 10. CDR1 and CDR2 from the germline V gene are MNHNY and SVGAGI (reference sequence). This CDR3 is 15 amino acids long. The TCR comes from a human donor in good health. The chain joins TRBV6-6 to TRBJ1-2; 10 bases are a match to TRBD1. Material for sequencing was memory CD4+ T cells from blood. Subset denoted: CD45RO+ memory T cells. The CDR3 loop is CASRDPGTGVNGYTF. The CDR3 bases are TGTGCCAGCAGGGATCCCGGGACAGGGGTTAATGGCTACACCTTC.